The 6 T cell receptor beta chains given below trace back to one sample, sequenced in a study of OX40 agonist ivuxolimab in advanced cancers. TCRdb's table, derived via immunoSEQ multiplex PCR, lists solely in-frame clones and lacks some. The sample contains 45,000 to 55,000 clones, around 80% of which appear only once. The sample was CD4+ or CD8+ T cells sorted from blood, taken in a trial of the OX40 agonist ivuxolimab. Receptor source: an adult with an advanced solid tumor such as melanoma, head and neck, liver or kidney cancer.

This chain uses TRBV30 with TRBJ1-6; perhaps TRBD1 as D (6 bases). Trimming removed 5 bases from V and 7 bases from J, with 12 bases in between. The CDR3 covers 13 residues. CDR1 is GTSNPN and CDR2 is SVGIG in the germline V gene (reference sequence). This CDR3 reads CAWGGQVNSPLHF. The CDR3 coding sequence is TGTGCCTGGGGGGGGCAGGTAAATTCACCCCTCCACTTT.

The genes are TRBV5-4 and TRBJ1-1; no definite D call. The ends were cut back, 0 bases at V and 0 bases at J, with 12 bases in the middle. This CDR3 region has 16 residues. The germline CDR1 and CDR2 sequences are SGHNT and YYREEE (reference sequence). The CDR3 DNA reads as TGTGCCAGCAGCTTGGACGTAGCCGGAATGAACACTGAAGCTTTCTTT. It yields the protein CASSLDVAGMNTEAFF.

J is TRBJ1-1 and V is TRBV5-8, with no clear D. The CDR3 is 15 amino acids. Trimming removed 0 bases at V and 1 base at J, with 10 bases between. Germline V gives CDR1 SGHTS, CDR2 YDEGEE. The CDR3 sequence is CASSLDRRRNTEAFF. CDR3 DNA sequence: TGTGCCAGCAGCTTGGATAGGCGGAGGAACACTGAAGCTTTCTTT.

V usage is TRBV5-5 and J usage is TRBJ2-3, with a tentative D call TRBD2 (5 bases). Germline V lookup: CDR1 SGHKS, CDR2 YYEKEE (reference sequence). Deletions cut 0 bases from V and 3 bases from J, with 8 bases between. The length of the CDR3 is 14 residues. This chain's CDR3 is CASSLARRTDTQYF. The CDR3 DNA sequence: TGTGCCAGCAGCTTGGCTAGGAGGACAGATACGCAGTATTTT. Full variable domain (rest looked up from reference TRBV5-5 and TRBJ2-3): DAGVTQSPTHLIKTRGQQVTLRCSPISGHKSVSWYQQVLGQGPQFIFQYYEKEERGRGNFPDRFSARQFPNYSSELNVNALLLGDSALYLCASSLARRTDTQYFGPGTRLTVL.

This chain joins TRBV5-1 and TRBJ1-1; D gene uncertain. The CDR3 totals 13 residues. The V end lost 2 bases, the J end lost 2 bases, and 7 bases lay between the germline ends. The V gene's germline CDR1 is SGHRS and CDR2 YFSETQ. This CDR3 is CASSFVENTEAFF. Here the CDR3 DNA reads TGCGCCAGCAGCTTTGTGGAAAACACTGAAGCTTTCTTT.

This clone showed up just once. The CDR3 protein is CASSSWSGTGWETQYF. CDR3 in DNA: TGTGCCAGCAGCTCCTGGTCCGGGACAGGGTGGGAGACCCAGTACTTC. V usage is TRBV7-8 and J usage is TRBJ2-5; 9 bases are a match to TRBD1. There are 16 residues in the CDR3. Trimming at V came to 4 bases and at J to 5 bases, leaving 11 bases not matched to a gene. From germline, CDR1 is SGHVS and CDR2 FQNEAQ.